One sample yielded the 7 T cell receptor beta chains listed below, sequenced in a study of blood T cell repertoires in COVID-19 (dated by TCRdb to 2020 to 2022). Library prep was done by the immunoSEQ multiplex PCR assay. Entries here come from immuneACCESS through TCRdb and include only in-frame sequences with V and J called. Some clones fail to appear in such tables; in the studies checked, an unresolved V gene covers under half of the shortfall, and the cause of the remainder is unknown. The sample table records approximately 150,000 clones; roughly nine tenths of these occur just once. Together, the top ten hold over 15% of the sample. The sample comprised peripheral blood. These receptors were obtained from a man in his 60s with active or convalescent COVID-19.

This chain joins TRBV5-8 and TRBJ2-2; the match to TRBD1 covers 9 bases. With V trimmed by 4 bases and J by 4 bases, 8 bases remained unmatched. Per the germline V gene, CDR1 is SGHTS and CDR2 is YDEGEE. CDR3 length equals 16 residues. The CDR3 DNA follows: TGTGCCAGCAGCCCACCCGGGACAGGGATCACCGGGGAGCTGTTTTTT. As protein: CASSPPGTGITGELFF.

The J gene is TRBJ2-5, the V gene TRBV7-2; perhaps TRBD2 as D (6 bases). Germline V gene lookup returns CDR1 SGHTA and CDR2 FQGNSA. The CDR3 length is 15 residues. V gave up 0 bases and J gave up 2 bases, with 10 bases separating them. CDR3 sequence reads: CASSLAPGEQETQYF. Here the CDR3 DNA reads TGTGCCAGCAGCTTAGCGCCGGGGGAGCAAGAGACCCAGTACTTC.

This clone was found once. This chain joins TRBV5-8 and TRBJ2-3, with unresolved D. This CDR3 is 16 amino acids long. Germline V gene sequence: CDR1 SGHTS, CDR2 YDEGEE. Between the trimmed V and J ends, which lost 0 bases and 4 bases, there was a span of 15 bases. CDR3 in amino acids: CASSLEFSSAPDTQYF. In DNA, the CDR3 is TGTGCCAGCAGCTTGGAGTTTTCAAGCGCTCCAGATACGCAGTATTTT. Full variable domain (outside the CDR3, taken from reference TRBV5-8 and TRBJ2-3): EAGVTQSPTHLIKTRGQQATLRCSPISGHTSVYWYQQALGLGLQFLLWYDEGEERNRGNFPPRFSGRQFPNYSSELNVNALELEDSALYLCASSLEFSSAPDTQYFGPGTRLTVL.

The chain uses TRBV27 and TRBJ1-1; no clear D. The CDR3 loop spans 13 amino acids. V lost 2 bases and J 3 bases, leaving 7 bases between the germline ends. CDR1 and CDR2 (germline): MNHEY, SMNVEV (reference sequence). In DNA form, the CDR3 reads TGTGCCAGCAGTTTACAGCGGGACACTGAAGCTTTCTTT. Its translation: CASSLQRDTEAFF.

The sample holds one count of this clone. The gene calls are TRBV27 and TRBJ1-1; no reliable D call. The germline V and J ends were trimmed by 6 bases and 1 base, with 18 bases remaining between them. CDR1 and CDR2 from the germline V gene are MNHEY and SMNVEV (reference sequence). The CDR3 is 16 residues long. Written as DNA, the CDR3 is TGTGCCAGCAGCCACCTCCCCGGGATAGGGAACACTGAAGCTTTCTTT. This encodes CASSHLPGIGNTEAFF.

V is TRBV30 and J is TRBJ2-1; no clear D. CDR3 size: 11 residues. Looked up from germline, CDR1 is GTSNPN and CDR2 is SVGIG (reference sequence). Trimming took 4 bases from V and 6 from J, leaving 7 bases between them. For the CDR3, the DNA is TGTGCCTGGACCCCATCCAATGAGCAGTTCTTC. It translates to CAWTPSNEQFF.

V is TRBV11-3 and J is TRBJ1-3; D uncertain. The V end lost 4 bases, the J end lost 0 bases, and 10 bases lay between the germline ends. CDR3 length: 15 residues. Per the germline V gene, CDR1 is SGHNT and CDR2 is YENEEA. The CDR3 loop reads CASSYSGNSGNTIYF. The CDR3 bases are TGTGCCAGCAGCTATTCCGGGAACTCTGGAAACACCATATATTTT.